This TCR beta chain emerged from a study of cytomegalovirus exposure and HLA in healthy donors (dated by TCRdb to 2016 to 2017). Background for the entire study: In an earlier analysis of 587 of the donors, 250 to 350 Gb of sequence data and just under 120 million unique TCR beta sequences from 150 million to 200 million T cells were reported. The number of typed donors differed by locus: roughly 629-640 for A, B, C, DRB1 and DQB1; about 520 for DQA1; about 600 for DPA1; and about 470 for DPB1. Because of strong linkage in the cohort, roughly five DR-DQ haplotypes were treated as single units for association and clustering. Every discovery cohort repertoire had been produced on one sequencing platform. The genetic ancestry cluster associated with self-reported Caucasian donors included 81% of the 398 genotyped donors. A later genetic analysis used genome-wide SNP genotypes for about 65% of the roughly 700 donors, treating that subset as a discovery cohort. The study used immunosequencing to profile the T cell repertoires of some 600 subjects and linked those repertoires to cytomegalovirus serostatus. The study aimed to test whether signatures of past pathogen exposure could be identified by cataloging public T cell receptors. An early release covering about 600 HLA-typed donors comprised approximately 300 gigabases of sequencing data and 85 million or so unique TCR sequences. Along with the approximately 600-subject first cohort, a separate validation cohort of over 90 different subjects was used. HLA typing included class I and class II loci at four-digit resolution. Rather than using new phenotypic data, the later analysis identified candidate immune exposures from TCR beta sequences and from how often those sequences occurred across donors. On average, roughly 250,000 unique TCR beta nucleotide sequences were sequenced per donor among roughly 430 genotyped donors of the cohort, with 15% to 20% of those sequences being non-productive. In an earlier analysis of roughly 540 of the donors, high-throughput TCR beta sequencing was used to judge whether each TCR beta V gene segment behaved as functional or pseudogenic. A later analysis re-examined previously published TCR beta repertoires from hundreds of donors and added high-resolution HLA genotyping to investigate patterns of TCR occurrence. Donor age, sex, ethnicity and CMV serostatus were collected together with the repertoire data. The study combined high-throughput TCR immunosequencing, statistical association of individual TCRs with disease status, and machine learning to predict cytomegalovirus infection status. General study outcomes and caveats: In an earlier analysis of several hundred of the donors, most TCR beta V segments were observed in productive rearrangements about 87% or about 30% of the time, broadly matching IMGT annotations. Compared with equally common non-associated chains, HLA-associated TCR beta chains in a later analysis were more clonally expanded and had lower generation probabilities. A later genetic analysis reported fewer N-insertions in productive TCRs among donors in an Asian-associated ancestry cluster than the roughly 700-donor mean. Correlated functional status among segregating V segments might reflect linkage disequilibrium, but an unknown experimental factor could not be ruled out. Only TCR beta chains were sequenced in this cohort, and the absence of alpha or paired-chain data limited detectable features. A cluster of highly shared sequence variants was judged likely to represent a technical artifact of the sequencing pipeline. Some IMGT-functional V segments, including TRBV6-2 and TRBV6-3, could not be distinguished by the 87-base-pair reads and were therefore excluded. Across donors, most TCR sequences were observed very rarely, whereas some public TCRs were present in many individuals. A few of the identified cytomegalovirus-associated TCR beta chains were confirmed in vitro to be specific for cytomegalovirus antigens. CMV serostatus was the only immune exposure information available for the cohort. Presence/absence analyses assumed roughly uniform sequencing depth across donors, an assumption that may not hold. The authors suggested that the approach could potentially be generalized to other disease states and immunological phenotypes. A further reported finding was that TCR beta sequences accurately predicted the HLA-A and HLA-B alleles for most subjects in the first cohort. Assigning TCR associations to individual alleles was difficult when HLA alleles, especially DR and DQ, strongly co-occurred. In a later analysis, the rate of TCR association differed among HLA loci, with DRB1 alleles having the most associated TCRs and HLA-C alleles having the fewest. About 17 rarely observed V segments, including chromosome 9 orphons, were excluded from the earlier analysis of approximately 500 of the donors because counts were too low. Because some donors lacked HLA typing at each locus, the association tests relied only on the typed subset. In a later analysis, around 17,000 TCR beta sequences were associated with specific HLA alleles at a false discovery rate of 0.05. The classifier was reported to diagnose cytomegalovirus status with high specificity and sensitivity in both the original and validation cohorts. Several of the top co-occurrence clusters appeared to be linked to parvovirus B19, influenza, CMV and Epstein-Barr virus, according to a later analysis. A later analysis found that most CMV-associated TCR beta chains appeared HLA-restricted, with HLA associations seemingly driven largely by CMV exposure. The study gave a list of about 150 TCR beta chains associated with cytomegalovirus. A later genetic analysis associated a missense DCLRE1C variant with V-gene and J-gene trimming of TCR beta chains, and an independent cohort replicated the association.

The cohort was made up of 500 to 800 healthy bone marrow donors. At the time of sampling, all cohort members were nominally healthy, though unrecorded immune exposures were likely present. The donor was CMV seropositive and belonged to the group of 250 to 300 seropositive cohort members. A peripheral blood sample was collected from each donor, and TCR beta sequencing was performed on peripheral blood mononuclear cells. The Qiagen DNeasy Blood Extraction Kit was used to extract genomic DNA from the blood cell samples. With respect to this clone: The antigen this receptor binds is unknown. Base quality data are lacking; no much larger clone is found one base away.

The CDR3 covers 17 residues, taking in both the cysteine and the phenylalanine. Only CDR3 DNA is held: 51 bases, read in frame from base 1. V lost 4 bases and J lost 0 bases; the stretch between them is 18 bases long. Per the germline V gene, SGHRS is the CDR1 and YFSETQ is the CDR2. Libraries were prepared through the immunoSEQ multiplex PCR assay. For the multiplex PCR, a mixture combining 60 forward primers for TCR Vbeta segments and 13 reverse primers for TCR Jbeta segments was used. The CDR3 region of rearranged TCR beta genes was amplified from genomic DNA by a multiplex PCR assay. The amplified TCR beta libraries were sequenced on the Illumina HiSeq System as 87-base-pair reads. As for the original processing: Across the 670 or so repertoires, a later analysis counted 60 million to 90 million unique TCR beta chains, approximately 12 million of which were shared by at least two donors. A nearest-neighbor algorithm error-corrected the raw reads and collapsed the reads into unique sequences, merging closely related sequences to remove PCR and sequencing errors. V, D and J gene segments were assigned by aligning CDR3 sequences to IMGT reference sequences. For a sequence to be retained, a match of at least six nucleotides to both a V gene segment and a J gene segment was required. Rearrangements were called productive when the CDR3 lacked stop codons and stayed in frame with V and J; all others were non-productive. Following IMGT convention, CDR3 was defined as the stretch from the second conserved V-encoded cysteine up to the conserved J-encoded phenylalanine. Sequences without an unambiguous match to a single V gene segment were excluded from the earlier analysis of about 640 of the donors. An earlier analysis of 550 to 650 of the donors classified V segments as functional when productive rearrangements were above 56.7% and as segregating when the standard deviation between donors was above 5%. A statistical classification framework was developed to diagnose cytomegalovirus status using the catalog of TCR beta chain sequences. V and J gene assignment, in a later analysis, came from comparing TCR nucleotide sequences with IMGT/GENE-DB human TR gene sequences. The TCRdist pipeline was used in a later analysis to assign CDR3 sequences and most-parsimonious VDJ recombination scenarios. In a later analysis, each TCR beta chain was defined by its CDR3 amino acid sequence together with its V-gene family, and reads without a unique V-gene family were excluded. To address suspected cross-contamination and a sequencing artifact, a later analysis removed roughly 580 highly shared, low-generation-probability nucleotide sequences. A later analysis calculated a clonal expansion index for each public chain from normalized within-repertoire ranks of inferred template counts. Generation probabilities in a later analysis came from a VDJ recombination model fitted to out-of-frame rearrangements, and those results were checked against IGoR. In a later analysis, hypergeometric tests were used to score TCR-TCR, TCR-HLA and TCR-CMV co-occurrence, with a repertoire-size bias correction applied to TCR pairs. A later analysis estimated false discovery rates by permuting HLA or CMV assignments 20 times. In a later analysis, co-occurring TCRs were grouped using DBSCAN, and TCRdist sequence similarity was added for clustering within HLA-allele-positive subsets. For co-occurrence clustering, repertoires with fewer than 30,000 or more than 120,000 public chains were excluded, along with four or five repertoires with anomalous nucleotide sharing. TCRdb re-hosts the immuneACCESS table, in-frame sequences only. Its copies lack some clones; in the studies checked, an unresolved V gene accounts for under half of them, and the cause for the rest is not known. The V and J calls and clone size were taken over from that table, and D and trimming were inferred from the DNA. In this sample the table shows over 150,000 clones, 60% to 85% of which occur a single time. Of the sample, roughly 2% is held by the ten largest clones.

Sequences were obtained from PBMCs. The rearrangement joined TRBV5-1 to TRBJ2-3, with no confidently assigned D gene. The receptor's source is a man aged 50 to 60 in good health and CMV-seropositive. The nucleotide sequence is given as TGCGCCAGCAGCCCCAACCCAGGAAGCACTAGCACAGATACGCAGTATTTT. Translated, it gives CASSPNPGSTSTDTQYF.